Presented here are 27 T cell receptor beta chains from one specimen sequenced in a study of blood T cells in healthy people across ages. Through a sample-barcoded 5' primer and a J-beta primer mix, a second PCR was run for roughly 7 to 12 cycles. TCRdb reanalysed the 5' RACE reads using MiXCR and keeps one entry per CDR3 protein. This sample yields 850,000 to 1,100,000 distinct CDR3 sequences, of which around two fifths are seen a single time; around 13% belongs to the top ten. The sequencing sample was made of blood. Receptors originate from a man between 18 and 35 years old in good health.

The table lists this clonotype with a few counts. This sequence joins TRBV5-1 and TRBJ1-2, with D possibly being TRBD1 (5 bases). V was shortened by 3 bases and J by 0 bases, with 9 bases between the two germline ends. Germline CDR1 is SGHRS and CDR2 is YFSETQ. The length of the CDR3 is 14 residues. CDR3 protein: CASSWDLTNYGYTF. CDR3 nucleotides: TGCGCCAGCAGCTGGGACTTAACTAACTATGGCTACACCTTC. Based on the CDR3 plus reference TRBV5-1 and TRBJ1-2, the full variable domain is KAGVTQTPRYLIKTRGQQVTLSCSPISGHRSVSWYQQTPGQGLQFLFEYFSETQRNKGNFPGRFSGRQFSNSRSEMNVSTLELGDSALYLCASSWDLTNYGYTFGSGTRLTVV.

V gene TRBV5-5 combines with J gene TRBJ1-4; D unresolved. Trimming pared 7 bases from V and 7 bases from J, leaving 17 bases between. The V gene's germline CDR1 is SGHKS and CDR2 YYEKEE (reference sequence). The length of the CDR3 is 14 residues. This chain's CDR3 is CASSLPRQSEKLFF. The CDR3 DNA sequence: TGTGCCAGCTCCCTTCCGCGCCAGAGTGAAAAACTGTTTTTT. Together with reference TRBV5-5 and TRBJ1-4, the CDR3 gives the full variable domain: DAGVTQSPTHLIKTRGQQVTLRCSPISGHKSVSWYQQVLGQGPQFIFQYYEKEERGRGNFPDRFSARQFPNYSSELNVNALLLGDSALYLCASSLPRQSEKLFFGSGTQLSVL.

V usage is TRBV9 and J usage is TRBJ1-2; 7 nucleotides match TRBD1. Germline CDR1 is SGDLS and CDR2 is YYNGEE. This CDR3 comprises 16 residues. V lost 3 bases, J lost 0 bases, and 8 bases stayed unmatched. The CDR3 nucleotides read TGTGCCAGCAGCGCCTTCGGGACAGAATCTAACTATGGCTACACCTTC. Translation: CASSAFGTESNYGYTF. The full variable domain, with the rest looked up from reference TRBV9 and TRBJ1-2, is DSGVTQTPKHLITATGQRVTLRCSPRSGDLSVYWYQQSLDQGLQFLIQYYNGEERAKGNILERFSAQQFPDLHSELNLSSLELGDSALYFCASSAFGTESNYGYTFGSGTRLTVV.

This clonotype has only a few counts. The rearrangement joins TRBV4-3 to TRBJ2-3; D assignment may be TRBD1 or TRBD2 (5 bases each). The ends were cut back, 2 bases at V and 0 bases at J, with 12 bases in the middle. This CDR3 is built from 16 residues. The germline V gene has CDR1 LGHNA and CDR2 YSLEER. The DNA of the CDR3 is TGCGCCAGCAGCCAAAGGCGGGCAGGGAGCACAGATACGCAGTATTTT. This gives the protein CASSQRRAGSTDTQYF.

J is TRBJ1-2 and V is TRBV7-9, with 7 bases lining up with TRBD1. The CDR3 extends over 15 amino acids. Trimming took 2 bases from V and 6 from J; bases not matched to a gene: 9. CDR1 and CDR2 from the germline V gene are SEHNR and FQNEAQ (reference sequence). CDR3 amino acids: CASSLNRGGSDGYTF. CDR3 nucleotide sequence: TGTGCCAGCAGCTTAAACAGGGGAGGAAGTGATGGCTACACCTTC.

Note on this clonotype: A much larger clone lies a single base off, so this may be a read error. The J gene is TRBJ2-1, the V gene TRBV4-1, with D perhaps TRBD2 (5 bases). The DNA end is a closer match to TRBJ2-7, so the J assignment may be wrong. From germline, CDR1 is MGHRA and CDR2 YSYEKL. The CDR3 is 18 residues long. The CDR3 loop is CASSHPSGREDHYNEQYF. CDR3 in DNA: TGCGCCAGCAGCCACCCCTCGGGGAGAGAGGATCACTACAATGAGCAGTACTTC.

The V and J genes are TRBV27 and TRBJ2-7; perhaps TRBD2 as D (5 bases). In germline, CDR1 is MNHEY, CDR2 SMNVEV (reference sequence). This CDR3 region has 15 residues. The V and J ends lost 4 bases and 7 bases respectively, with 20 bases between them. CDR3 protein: CASSSGLDYNNEQYF. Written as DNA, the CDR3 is TGTGCCAGCAGTTCAGGCCTAGACTACAACAATGAGCAGTACTTC.

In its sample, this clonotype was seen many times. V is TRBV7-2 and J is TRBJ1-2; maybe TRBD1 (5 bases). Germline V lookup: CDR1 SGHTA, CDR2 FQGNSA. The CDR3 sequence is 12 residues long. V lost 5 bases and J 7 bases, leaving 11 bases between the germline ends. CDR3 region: CASSPGQGGYTF. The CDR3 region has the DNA TGTGCCAGCAGCCCGGGGCAAGGTGGCTACACCTTC.

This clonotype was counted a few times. The DNA of the CDR3 is TGTGCCAGCAGCCCGGGACAAACGTACCAAGAGACCCAGTACTTC. It is translated as CASSPGQTYQETQYF. V is TRBV7-3 and J is TRBJ2-5; D possibly corresponds to TRBD1 (6 bases). CDR3 length equals 15 residues. The V end was cut by 5 bases, the J end by 0 bases, with 13 bases between. Germline V CDR1 and CDR2: SGHTA, FQGTGA.

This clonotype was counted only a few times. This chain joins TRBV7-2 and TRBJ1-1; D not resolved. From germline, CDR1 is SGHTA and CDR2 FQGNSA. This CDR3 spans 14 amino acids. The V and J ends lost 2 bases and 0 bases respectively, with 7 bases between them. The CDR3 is CASSLLVMNTEAFF. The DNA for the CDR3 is TGTGCCAGCAGCTTATTAGTTATGAACACTGAAGCTTTCTTT.

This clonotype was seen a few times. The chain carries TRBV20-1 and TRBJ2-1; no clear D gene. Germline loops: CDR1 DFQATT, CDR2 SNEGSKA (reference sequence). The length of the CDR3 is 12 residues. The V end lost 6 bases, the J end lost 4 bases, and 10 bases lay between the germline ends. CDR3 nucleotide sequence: TGCAGTGCAGAAGGCGGTTACAATGAGCAGTTCTTC. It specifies CSAEGGYNEQFF.

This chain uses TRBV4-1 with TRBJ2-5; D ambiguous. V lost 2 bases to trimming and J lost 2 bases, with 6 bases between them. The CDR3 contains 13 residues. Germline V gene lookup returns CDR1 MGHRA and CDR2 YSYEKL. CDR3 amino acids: CASSQSNQETQYF. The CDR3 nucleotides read TGCGCCAGCAGCCAATCTAATCAAGAGACCCAGTACTTC.

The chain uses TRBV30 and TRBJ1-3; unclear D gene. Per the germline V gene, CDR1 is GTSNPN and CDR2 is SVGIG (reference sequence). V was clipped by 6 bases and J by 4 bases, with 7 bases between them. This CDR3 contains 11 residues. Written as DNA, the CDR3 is TGTGCCTGCTTTACCGGAAACACCATATATTTT. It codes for CACFTGNTIYF. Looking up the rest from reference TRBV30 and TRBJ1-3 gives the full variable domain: SQTIHQWPATLVQPVGSPLSLECTVEGTSNPNLYWYRQAAGRGLQLLFYSVGIGQISSEVPQNLSASRPQDRQFILSSKKLLLSDSGFYLCACFTGNTIYFGEGSWLTVV.

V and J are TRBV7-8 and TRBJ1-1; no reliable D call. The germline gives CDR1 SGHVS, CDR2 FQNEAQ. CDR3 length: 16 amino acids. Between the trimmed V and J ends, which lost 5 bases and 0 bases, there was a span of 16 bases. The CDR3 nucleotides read TGTGCCAGCAGCGAACCCGGGCGGAAGATGAACACTGAAGCTTTCTTT. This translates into CASSEPGRKMNTEAFF.

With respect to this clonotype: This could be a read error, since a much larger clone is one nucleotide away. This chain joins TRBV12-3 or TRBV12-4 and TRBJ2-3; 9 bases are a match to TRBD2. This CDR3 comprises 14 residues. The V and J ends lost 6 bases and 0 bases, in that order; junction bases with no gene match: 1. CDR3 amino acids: CASRGTSSTDTQYF. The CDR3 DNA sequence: TGTGCCAGCAGAGGGACTAGCAGCACAGATACGCAGTATTTT.

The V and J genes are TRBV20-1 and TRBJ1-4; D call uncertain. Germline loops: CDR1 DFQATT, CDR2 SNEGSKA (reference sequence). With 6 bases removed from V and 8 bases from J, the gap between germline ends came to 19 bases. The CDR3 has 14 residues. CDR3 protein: CSASREARWEKLFF. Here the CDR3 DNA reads TGCAGTGCCAGCCGGGAAGCCCGGTGGGAAAAACTGTTTTTT.

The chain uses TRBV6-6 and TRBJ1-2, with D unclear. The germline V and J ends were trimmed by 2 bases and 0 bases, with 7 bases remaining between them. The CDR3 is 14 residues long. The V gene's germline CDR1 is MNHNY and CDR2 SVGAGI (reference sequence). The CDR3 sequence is CASSYLDANYGYTF. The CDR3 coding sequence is TGTGCCAGCAGTTACCTCGATGCTAACTATGGCTACACCTTC.

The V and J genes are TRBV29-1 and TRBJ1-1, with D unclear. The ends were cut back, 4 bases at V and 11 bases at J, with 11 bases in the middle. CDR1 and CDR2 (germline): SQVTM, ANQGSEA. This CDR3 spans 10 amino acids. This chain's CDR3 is CSVVTKEAFF. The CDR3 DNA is TGCAGCGTTGTAACCAAAGAGGCTTTCTTT.

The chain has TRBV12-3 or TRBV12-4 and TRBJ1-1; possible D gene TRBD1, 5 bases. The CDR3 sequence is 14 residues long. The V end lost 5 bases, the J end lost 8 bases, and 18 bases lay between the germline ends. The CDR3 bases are TGTGCCAGCAGTGTGATGGGGCGCGTACGGGAAGCTTTCTTT. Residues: CASSVMGRVREAFF.

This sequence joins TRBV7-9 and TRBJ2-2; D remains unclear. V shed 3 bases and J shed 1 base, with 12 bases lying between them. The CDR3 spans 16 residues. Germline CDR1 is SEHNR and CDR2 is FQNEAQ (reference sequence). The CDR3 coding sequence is TGTGCCAGCAGCTTCTTCGCAGGCGAGAACACCGGGGAGCTGTTTTTT. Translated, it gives CASSFFAGENTGELFF.

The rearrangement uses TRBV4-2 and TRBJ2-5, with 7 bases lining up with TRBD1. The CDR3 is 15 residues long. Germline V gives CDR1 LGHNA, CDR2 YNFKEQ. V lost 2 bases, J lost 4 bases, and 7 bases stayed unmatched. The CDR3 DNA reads TGTGCCAGCAGCCAATCGGGACAGAGAGGAGAGACCCAGTACTTC. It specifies CASSQSGQRGETQYF.

The CDR3 sequence: CSVGVGQSNGNTIYF. The DNA of the CDR3 is TGCAGCGTTGGGGTTGGACAGTCAAATGGAAACACCATATATTTT. The V gene is TRBV29-1, the J gene TRBJ1-3; TRBD1 might be the D (6 bases). The CDR3 consists of 15 residues. The V end was cut by 4 bases, the J end by 3 bases, with 16 bases between. CDR1 and CDR2 from the germline V gene are SQVTM and ANQGSEA.

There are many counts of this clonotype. DNA of the CDR3: TGTGCCAGCAGCGTAGAGGAAAACTATGGCTACACCTTC. Amino acids: CASSVEENYGYTF. This chain connects TRBV9 to TRBJ1-2; D remains ambiguous. The CDR3 consists of 13 residues. Looked up from germline, CDR1 is SGDLS and CDR2 is YYNGEE. V lost 0 bases to trimming and J lost 2 bases, with 5 bases between them.

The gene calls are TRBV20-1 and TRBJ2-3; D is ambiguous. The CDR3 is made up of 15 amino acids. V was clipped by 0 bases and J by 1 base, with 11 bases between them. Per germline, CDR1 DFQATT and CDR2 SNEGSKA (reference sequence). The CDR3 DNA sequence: TGCAGTGCTAGAGATGGGCGGATCCGCACAGATACGCAGTATTTT. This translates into CSARDGRIRTDTQYF.

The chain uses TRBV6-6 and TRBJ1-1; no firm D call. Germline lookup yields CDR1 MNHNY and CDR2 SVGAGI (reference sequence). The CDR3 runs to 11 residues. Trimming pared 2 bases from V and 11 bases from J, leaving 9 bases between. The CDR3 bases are TGTGCCAGCAGTTACGTCCAGGCGGCTTTCTTT. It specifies CASSYVQAAFF.

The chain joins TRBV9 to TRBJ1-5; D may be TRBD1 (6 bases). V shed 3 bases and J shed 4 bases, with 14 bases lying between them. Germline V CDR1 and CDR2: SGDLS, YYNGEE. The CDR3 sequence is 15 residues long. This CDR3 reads CASSAGGTRNQPQHF. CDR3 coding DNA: TGTGCCAGCAGCGCCGGGGGGACACGGAATCAGCCCCAGCATTTT.

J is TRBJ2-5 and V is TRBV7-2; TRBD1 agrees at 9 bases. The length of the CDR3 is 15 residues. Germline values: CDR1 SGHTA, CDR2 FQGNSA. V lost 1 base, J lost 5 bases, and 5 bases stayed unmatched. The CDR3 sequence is CASSLGGQGYETQYF. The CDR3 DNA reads TGTGCCAGCAGCTTAGGGGGACAGGGATATGAGACCCAGTACTTC.